Listed below are T cell receptor beta chains from one sample, sequenced in a study of blood T cell repertoires in COVID-19. Clones were sequenced by immunoSEQ multiplex PCR, and TCRdb holds only the in-frame ones, with some missing. The data contain 310,000 or so clones, roughly 85% of them singletons. Sequenced material: PBMCs or T cells enriched from blood (not recorded which). The receptors were gathered from a woman between 40 and 55 years old who had recovered from COVID-19. Both conserved end residues are part of each CDR3.

v_gene: TRBV30
CDR3aa: CAWSVRRHRSYEQYF

v_gene: TRBV2
CDR3aa: CASNAQGLSNQPQHF

v_gene: TRBV28
CDR3aa: CASTPAGGSGSPGDEQFF

v_gene: TRBV6-1
CDR3aa: CASSESRPGQGGQPQHF

v_gene: TRBV30
CDR3aa: CAWTRTGGYEQYF

v_gene: TRBV24-1
CDR3aa: CATSDLLPREGRNTGELFF

v_gene: TRBV2
CDR3aa: CASSDTFRRKSYEQYF

v_gene: TRBV30
CDR3aa: CAWTQLGTSGLEQFF

v_gene: TRBV6-5
CDR3aa: CASSKTGLGTEAFF

v_gene: TRBV28
CDR3aa: CASRMGGSETQYF

v_gene: TRBV28
CDR3aa: CASSSGSHTEAFF

v_gene: TRBV28
CDR3aa: CASSHGQVSPLHF

v_gene: TRBV7-2
CDR3aa: CASSFGREAFF

v_gene: TRBV18
CDR3aa: CASSPPRQGPYEQYF

v_gene: TRBV7-9
CDR3aa: CASSLFRGYGEQYF

v_gene: TRBV9
CDR3aa: CASSVETSAFPYEQYF

v_gene: TRBV9
CDR3aa: CASSVVPIQGAPYEQYF

v_gene: TRBV11-3
CDR3aa: CASSYKGEDEQYF

v_gene: TRBV28
CDR3aa: CASSFARGLSGEQYF

v_gene: TRBV7-3
CDR3aa: CASMLTVNTEAFF

v_gene: TRBV28
CDR3aa: CASSRDRDFSYGYTF

v_gene: TRBV3-1/TRBV3-2
CDR3aa: CASSQQGAGTGELFF

v_gene: TRBV7-2
CDR3aa: CASSYDRDEQYF

v_gene: TRBV12-3/TRBV12-4
CDR3aa: CASRPTYGELFF

v_gene: TRBV5-8
CDR3aa: CASSRTGQAADTQYF

v_gene: TRBV7-2
CDR3aa: CASSPRSPVTDRKTQYF

v_gene: TRBV30
CDR3aa: CAWSVLSNYGYTF

v_gene: TRBV7-2
CDR3aa: CASSLESSGGYNEQFF

v_gene: TRBV27
CDR3aa: CASSYSGRVNTGELFF

v_gene: TRBV29-1
CDR3aa: CSADMNTEAFF

v_gene: TRBV6-2/TRBV6-3
CDR3aa: CASSYSLAAGESRTEAFF

v_gene: TRBV28
CDR3aa: CASSKNWGLGSYNEQFF

v_gene: TRBV3-1/TRBV3-2
CDR3aa: CASSHLQGGSYNEQFF

v_gene: TRBV18
CDR3aa: CASSPELAATDTQYF

v_gene: TRBV7-9
CDR3aa: CASSLGQASEQYF

v_gene: TRBV4-3
CDR3aa: CASSQDARGRRTGELFF

v_gene: TRBV5-1
CDR3aa: CASSLLASGTYEQYF

v_gene: TRBV7-3
CDR3aa: CASSLTGRAGSPQHF

v_gene: TRBV5-4
CDR3aa: CASSHSGASYEQYF

v_gene: TRBV29-1
CDR3aa: CSVVTGGFGYTF

v_gene: TRBV9
CDR3aa: CASGKTSGYNEQFF

v_gene: TRBV7-2
CDR3aa: CASSPGQSSNQPQHF

v_gene: TRBV27
CDR3aa: CASSLSGTGFPYEQYF

v_gene: TRBV2
CDR3aa: CATQMQGSSDEQYF

v_gene: TRBV27
CDR3aa: CASRRVADYTGELFF

v_gene: TRBV7-7
CDR3aa: CASSLAPTYEQYF

v_gene: TRBV18
CDR3aa: CASSPTLAGGPGEQYF

v_gene: TRBV9
CDR3aa: CASSGARASALQETQYF

v_gene: TRBV19
CDR3aa: CASIGGSGSLAGNEQFF

v_gene: TRBV11-1
CDR3aa: CASSLGQGKYHEQFF

v_gene: TRBV27
CDR3aa: CASSPSRAANTGELFF

v_gene: TRBV19
CDR3aa: CASSPDLAATGELFF

v_gene: TRBV7-9
CDR3aa: CASSPRESDGYTF